What follows are 24 T cell receptor beta chains derived from one specimen sequenced in a study of blood T cells in healthy people across ages. A sample-barcoded 5' primer and a J-beta primer mix were used in a second PCR of roughly 7 to 12 cycles. TCRdb re-derived calls from the 5' RACE reads in MiXCR, one entry per CDR3 protein. The sample consists of about 1.5 million distinct CDR3 sequences, 42% of them appearing once. Sequenced material: blood. These receptors were taken from a woman aged 18-29 years in good health.

The chain joins TRBV7-2 to TRBJ2-1; D is possibly TRBD1 or TRBD2 (5 bases each). Trimming took off 4 bases at V and 6 bases at J, with 13 bases between the two ends. There are 14 residues in the CDR3. Germline lookup yields CDR1 SGHTA and CDR2 FQGNSA. The CDR3 sequence is CASSSPGAFNEQFF. The CDR3 nucleotides read TGTGCCAGCAGCTCCCCCGGGGCTTTCAATGAGCAGTTCTTC.

The sample holds a few counts of this clonotype. V usage is TRBV20-1 and J usage is TRBJ2-4, with unresolved D. With 2 bases removed from V and 0 bases from J, the gap between germline ends came to 14 bases. The CDR3 consists of 16 residues. The germline CDR1 and CDR2 sequences are DFQATT and SNEGSKA (reference sequence). CDR3 residues: CSARKMNDVAKNIQYF. The CDR3, as DNA: TGCAGTGCTAGAAAAATGAACGATGTAGCCAAAAACATTCAGTACTTC.

The chain has TRBV20-1 and TRBJ2-1, with TRBD2 matching over 9 bases. The CDR3 loop spans 14 amino acids. After removal of 6 bases from V and 5 bases from J, the junction contained 8 bases not matched to a gene. Germline CDR1 reads DFQATT; CDR2 reads SNEGSKA (reference sequence). The CDR3 region has the DNA TGCAGTGCCTACTCCCTAGCGGGAAACAATGAGCAGTTCTTC. Encoded protein: CSAYSLAGNNEQFF.

CDR3 residues: CASSVGTGDQPQHF. CDR3 DNA: TGTGCCAGCAGTGTTGGGACAGGGGATCAGCCCCAGCATTTT. This chain joins TRBV2 and TRBJ1-5, with 10 bases matching TRBD1. The CDR3 totals 14 residues. Trimming at V came to 4 bases and at J to 5 bases, leaving 2 bases not matched to a gene. CDR1 is SNHLY and CDR2 is FYNNEI in the germline V gene. Drawing the rest from reference TRBV2 and TRBJ1-5, the complete variable domain is EPEVTQTPSHQVTQMGQEVILRCVPISNHLYFYWYRQILGQKVEFLVSFYNNEISEKSEIFDDQFSVERPDGSNFTLKIRSTKLEDSAMYFCASSVGTGDQPQHFGDGTRLSIL.

The rearrangement uses TRBV27 and TRBJ2-3; no clear D. The CDR3 covers 13 residues. Germline-derived CDR1 and CDR2 are MNHEY and SMNVEV (reference sequence). V was trimmed by 7 bases and J by 0 bases, leaving 8 bases between them. The CDR3, as DNA: TGTGCCAGCACGCGGACGAGCACAGATACGCAGTATTTT. This encodes CASTRTSTDTQYF.

The CDR3 loop is CASTADINEDIQYF. The CDR3 DNA reads TGTGCCAGCACAGCTGACATCAATGAGGACATTCAGTACTTC. The chain is built from TRBV12-3 or TRBV12-4 and TRBJ2-4; no firm D call. V lost 7 bases, J lost 8 bases, and 18 bases lay in between. The CDR3 runs to 14 residues.

There are a few counts of this clonotype. The V call is TRBV10-3, the J call TRBJ2-5; 7 bases match TRBD2. The CDR3 has 14 amino acids. Germline CDR1 is ENHRY and CDR2 is SYGVKD. Trimming at V came to 8 bases and at J to 5 bases, leaving 11 bases not matched to a gene. Here the CDR3 reads CAIGERDPSETQYF. For the CDR3, the DNA is TGTGCCATCGGCGAGCGGGATCCCTCTGAGACCCAGTACTTC.

This chain links TRBV2 with TRBJ2-1, with 8 bases aligning to TRBD2. Germline V CDR1 and CDR2: SNHLY, FYNNEI. CDR3 length: 15 amino acids. The ends lost 7 bases at V and 7 bases at J; junction bases unmatched: 12. The CDR3 protein is CASIAGSGGGNEQFF. The DNA for the CDR3 is TGTGCCAGCATCGCGGGGTCGGGAGGGGGTAATGAGCAGTTCTTC.

This clonotype was recorded a few times. The rearrangement joins TRBV12-3 or TRBV12-4 to TRBJ1-2; 7 bases agree with TRBD1. The V gene end was trimmed by 6 bases and the J gene end by 8 bases; junction bases not matched to a gene: 12. The CDR3 is 14 amino acids. The DNA of the CDR3 is TGTGCCAGCAGCAACATCCCGGGACAGAAAGGCTACACCTTC. Its translation: CASSNIPGQKGYTF.

This clonotype was observed a few times. DNA of the CDR3: TGTGCCAGCAGCCAGCGGACTAGCGGGACCCACAATGAGCAGTTCTTC. Amino acids: CASSQRTSGTHNEQFF. V and J are TRBV7-8 and TRBJ2-1; 12 positions match TRBD2. Trimming removed 5 bases from V and 5 bases from J; junction bases left unmatched: 7. The CDR3 contains 16 residues. Germline V lookup: CDR1 SGHVS, CDR2 FQNEAQ. The variable domain in full, with the rest retrieved from reference TRBV7-8 and TRBJ2-1, is GAGVSQSPRYKVAKRGQDVALRCDPISGHVSLFWYQQALGQGPEFLTYFQNEAQLDKSGLPSDRFFAERPEGSVSTLKIQRTQQEDSAVYLCASSQRTSGTHNEQFFGPGTRLTVL.

The V gene is TRBV7-9, the J gene TRBJ2-3; D possibly uses TRBD1 or TRBD2 (5 bases each). The CDR3 contains 16 residues. CDR1 SEHNR and CDR2 FQNEAQ come from the germline V gene (reference sequence). Trimming took off 5 bases at V and 1 base at J, with 16 bases between the two ends. CDR3 sequence (DNA): TGTGCCAGCAGCGTTGACCCAGAGGGGCGCACAGATACGCAGTATTTT. It yields the protein CASSVDPEGRTDTQYF.

This chain joins TRBV3-1 and TRBJ2-3; TRBD2 might be the D (7 bases). Germline assignment: CDR1 LGHDT and CDR2 YNNKEL (reference sequence). The CDR3 length is 17 residues. V shed 0 bases and J shed 9 bases, with 22 bases lying between them. CDR3 region: CASSQEWGGVGKKTQYF. DNA of the CDR3: TGTGCCAGCAGCCAAGAGTGGGGGGGCGTAGGAAAAAAGACGCAGTATTTT.

This clonotype has more than one count but fewer than ten. The V gene is TRBV27, the J gene TRBJ2-1; TRBD1 aligns across 8 bases. V trimming: 9 bases; J trimming: 13 bases; junction bases outside the gene matches: 20. CDR1 and CDR2 from the germline V gene are MNHEY and SMNVEV (reference sequence). The CDR3 is 15 amino acids. CDR3 coding DNA: TGTGCCAGTGGACGGACAGGGAATGCACAAGAGACCCAGTTCTTC. Amino acid sequence: CASGRTGNAQETQFF.

The gene calls are TRBV21-1 and TRBJ2-5; TRBD1, as called in the table, went unchecked against the DNA. TRBV21-1 is shown as a pseudogene. The CDR3 has 18 residues. The CDR3 here is CASSKFRSWDRGQETQYF. CDR3 coding DNA: TGTGCCAGCAGCAAATTCCGGTCGTGGGACAGGGGGCAAGAGACCCAGTACTTC.

The CDR3 DNA reads TGTGCCAGCAGTCCGCTGGGACACGGGTATTACGAGCAGTACTTC. Residues: CASSPLGHGYYEQYF. The V and J genes are TRBV12-3 or TRBV12-4 and TRBJ2-7; D might be TRBD1 (6 bases). This CDR3 is 15 amino acids long. The V end was cut by 5 bases, the J end by 4 bases, with 18 bases between.

This clonotype was observed a few times. This chain uses TRBV20-1 with TRBJ2-1, with D perhaps matching TRBD1 or TRBD2 (5 bases each). The V gene's germline CDR1 is DFQATT and CDR2 SNEGSKA (reference sequence). Trimming removed 0 bases from V and 4 bases from J, with 16 bases in between. The CDR3 is 16 residues long. DNA of the CDR3: TGCAGTGCTAGAGATCGAGGGGAAAGAGCATACAATGAGCAGTTCTTC. This codes for CSARDRGERAYNEQFF.

This rearrangement joins TRBV29-1 to TRBJ2-1, with TRBD2 matching 10 bases. Germline V gene lookup returns CDR1 SQVTM and CDR2 ANQGSEA. V shed 7 bases and J 7 bases; nucleotides not matched to a gene: 7. This CDR3 is 13 amino acids long. In DNA, the CDR3 is TGCAGCGCTCCTAGCGGGAGTGGTAATGAGCAGTTCTTC. The encoded protein is CSAPSGSGNEQFF.

A few counts support this clonotype. The chain employs TRBV20-1 and TRBJ2-1; 10 bases are shared with TRBD2. Germline V gives CDR1 DFQATT, CDR2 SNEGSKA (reference sequence). This CDR3 has 16 amino acids. The CDR3 nucleotides are TGCAGCCCGACTAGCGGGTCCACTAAGTCCTACAATGAGCAGTTCTTC. Translating gives CSPTSGSTKSYNEQFF.

The V call is TRBV27, the J call TRBJ2-1; D is unclear. This CDR3 comprises 14 residues. Germline-derived CDR1 and CDR2 are MNHEY and SMNVEV (reference sequence). Trimming cost V 3 bases and J 4 bases, with 10 bases left between them. The CDR3 loop is CASSFGSLYNEQFF. As DNA, the CDR3 is TGTGCCAGCAGTTTTGGGTCTCTATACAATGAGCAGTTCTTC.

The chain has TRBV20-1 and TRBJ2-5, with 8 bases fitting TRBD2. The CDR3 runs to 15 residues. V shed 3 bases and J 1 base; nucleotides not matched to a gene: 7. Germline lookup yields CDR1 DFQATT and CDR2 SNEGSKA (reference sequence). Here the CDR3 reads CSASMGGGFQETQYF. In DNA form, the CDR3 reads TGCAGTGCTAGTATGGGCGGGGGGTTCCAAGAGACCCAGTACTTC.

This chain connects TRBV12-3 or TRBV12-4 to TRBJ1-1; no definite D call. The CDR3 extends over 12 amino acids. V was cut by 2 bases and J by 9 bases, with 10 bases left in between. CDR3 bases: TGTGCCAGCAGTTTATCCGGCTTGAAAGCTTTCTTT. This codes for CASSLSGLKAFF.

Only one count was recorded for this clonotype. A read error may account for a junction end that differs from germline. The chain has TRBV25-1 and TRBJ1-6, with unresolved D. The germline CDR1 and CDR2 sequences are MGHDK and SYGVNS. The CDR3 spans 13 residues. CDR3 amino acids: CASSESGNSPPHF. CDR3 DNA: TGTGCCAGCAGTGAATCCGGTAATTCACCCCCCCACTTT.

The V call is TRBV20-1, the J call TRBJ2-7, with a weak D call TRBD2 (5 bases). The CDR3 is 11 amino acids. Germline CDR1 is DFQATT and CDR2 is SNEGSKA (reference sequence). Trimming stripped 4 bases from V and 9 bases from J, with 13 bases between. As DNA, the CDR3 is TGCAGTGCTATAATACGGGATCGGCAGTACTTC. It yields the protein CSAIIRDRQYF.

V is TRBV7-9 and J is TRBJ2-1; TRBD2 matches 14 bases. Germline V gene lookup returns CDR1 SEHNR and CDR2 FQNEAQ (reference sequence). J gave up 8 bases and V 4 bases, and 7 bases lay outside the gene matches. The CDR3 spans 16 residues. The CDR3 coding sequence is TGTGCCAGCAGCTCAGGGACTAGCGGGAGAATCTATGAGCAGTTCTTC. Translating it yields CASSSGTSGRIYEQFF.